The table lists the clone carrying this T cell receptor (beta chain) with a few counts. The data originate from a study of blood T cells in healthy people across ages. It was with a sample-barcoded 5' primer and a J-beta primer mix that a second PCR of roughly 6 to 12 cycles was run. TCRdb re-analysed the 5' RACE reads in MiXCR, keeping a single row per CDR3 protein. The top ten clones hold approximately 40% of a sample with 700,000 to 850,000 distinct CDR3 sequences, about 53% of them seen once. The V gene end was trimmed by 4 bases and the J gene end by 5 bases; junction bases not matched to a gene: 7. The CDR3 length is 15 residues. CDR1 and CDR2 from the germline V gene are LGHDT and YNNKEL (reference sequence).

This clonotype was sampled from an elderly man in good health. Sequenced material: blood. The rearrangement links TRBV3-1 to TRBJ2-7; 11 bases map to TRBD2. The CDR3 nucleotides are TGTGCCAGCAGCCCTACTAGCGGGAGCCACAACGAGCAGTACTTC. Its protein product is CASSPTSGSHNEQYF.